This entry concerns a single T cell receptor (beta chain). Its antigen is still unknown. The CDR3 loop spans 13 amino acids. Trimming took off 0 bases at V and 0 bases at J, with 1 base between the two ends. Germline V lookup: CDR1 SGHVS, CDR2 FNYEAQ. The data are from a study of T cells in localized non-small cell lung cancer. Overall study results and limits: Uninvolved adjacent lung had higher T cell clonality than tumor and all other tissues.

Only in-frame clones appear in the TCRdb table, and some are missing; sequencing was by immunoSEQ multiplex PCR. The table shows tens of thousands of clones, with roughly 87% occurring only once. The material sequenced was peripheral blood mononuclear cells, taken before any cancer treatment. The chain has TRBV7-6 and TRBJ2-3; no clear D. The receptor was derived from a man aged 40 to 75 with stage III lung adenocarcinoma. CDR3 protein: CASSLASTDTQYF. The CDR3 DNA reads as TGTGCCAGCAGCTTAGCGAGCACAGATACGCAGTATTTT. The full variable domain, rest sourced from reference TRBV7-6 and TRBJ2-3, is GAGVSQSPRYKVTKRGQDVALRCDPISGHVSLYWYRQALGQGPEFLTYFNYEAQQDKSGLPNDRFSAERPEGSISTLTIQRTEQRDSAMYRCASSLASTDTQYFGPGTRLTVL.